Described below is a single T cell receptor (beta chain) sequence and its context. The antigen remains undetermined. TCRdb used MiXCR to reprocess the 5' RACE reads, holding one entry per CDR3 protein. The table has 750,000 to 850,000 distinct CDR3 sequences, about 12% seen once. The data stem from a study of CD8 T cells in ankylosing spondylitis. The CDR3 spans 16 residues. Germline CDR1 and CDR2: SGHDN and FVKESK. V was trimmed by 1 base and J by 2 bases, leaving 15 bases between them. General observations from the study: Disease-associated clones were CD8+ and fairly uncommon in peripheral blood. Some motif variants had been reported before (in reactive arthritis synovial fluid and blood). Blood from ankylosing spondylitis patients appeared to carry a characteristic roughly 8-variant TCR beta motif.

The chain is built from TRBV14 and TRBJ2-7, with D perhaps matching TRBD1 (5 bases). Sequenced input: blood, either unsorted or a sorted T cell fraction (not recorded which). The origin of this receptor is a male donor with ankylosing spondylitis. The CDR3 is CASSQVGWGRTYEQYF. The CDR3 DNA is TGTGCCAGCAGCCAAGTTGGATGGGGCAGGACCTACGAGCAGTACTTC.